This T cell receptor beta chain was captured in a study of OX40 agonist ivuxolimab in advanced cancers. Study in general: A diagnosis of hepatocellular carcinoma, melanoma, renal cell or head and neck cancer was present in dose-escalation patients. Overall study results and limits: Relative to CD4+, CD8+ T cells held more expanded clones on average.

Germline values: CDR1 MNHEY, CDR2 SMNVEV (reference sequence). The CDR3 runs to 17 residues. The V end was cut by 4 bases, the J end by 6 bases, with 25 bases between. Sequencing was performed with immunoSEQ multiplex PCR; in TCRdb, only in-frame clones are kept and a portion is missing. The sample contains tens of thousands of clones, 84% of which appear only once. Details on this clone: Its antigen is unidentified.

The rearrangement joins TRBV27 to TRBJ2-7; possibly TRBD1 or TRBD2 for D (5 bases each). The sample in question was CD4+ or CD8+ T cells sorted from blood, obtained in a trial of the OX40 agonist ivuxolimab. The sequence derives from an adult with an advanced solid tumor such as melanoma, head and neck, liver or kidney cancer. The CDR3 region has the DNA TGTGCCAGCAGTTCTAGAATCAGGGAAACGGGGTTGTCCGAGCAGTACTTC. Residues: CASSSRIRETGLSEQYF.